This T cell receptor (beta chain) is from a study of shared clonotypes between healthy human individuals (dated by TCRdb to 2019 to 2021). In the study overall: The cohort comprised a couple of women and a few men aged 18 to 49 years. Leukapheresis yielded between about 0.94 and 8.9 billion PBMCs per donor. For each donor, three plates each were used for CD4 naive and CD4 memory, two plates were used for CD8 naive, and one plate was used for CD8 memory. To increase sequencing depth and limit assay-specific biases, different laboratories used diverse techniques to prepare libraries and sequence TCR repertoires. To estimate repertoire size and how much clonotype sharing occurs between individuals, the study deeply sequenced the blood TCR repertoires of five healthy adults.

Healthy HIV-negative adults with no recently reported acute infections or vaccinations were included as donors. Only Caucasian adults living in Nashville, Tennessee, USA were represented among the donors. CD4+ T cells were enriched by magnetic negative selection, after which naive cells were positively selected on CD45RA and the negative fraction was taken as the memory subset. Blood was obtained by leukapheresis, after which PBMCs were separated by Ficoll-Histopaque density gradient centrifugation and cryopreserved in liquid nitrogen vapor phase. Analytical flow cytometry was used to check the purity and quantity of every magnetically sorted T cell population. From each sorted fraction, genomic DNA was isolated and quantified by UV absorbance on a Nanodrop 2000c. Concerning this clone: Its antigen target is currently unknown. One base away there is no much larger clone; base qualities are not given.

Overall results and qualifications from the work: The genetic and exposure-history diversity represented was limited by the small number of donors. Naive subsets generally had larger estimated clonotype richness than memory subsets did. Only blood was sampled, and tissue TCR repertoires likely differ from those in blood. Pairwise subsampling indicated that sequencing depth was expected to affect the degree of clonotype sharing among donors. Even with the large sequencing depth, rarefaction of the sorted-subset datasets indicated that sequencing was incomplete. Compared with non-shared clonotypes, clonotypes shared by all four sorted-subset donors had higher generation probabilities. Sharing across a few donors was observed for approximately 5% of naive CD4, less than 4% of naive CD8, over 2% of memory CD4, and approximately 0.41% of memory CD8 clonotypes.

There are 17 amino acids in the CDR3, from cysteine to phenylalanine inclusive. The only DNA kept is the CDR3, 51 bases in frame from the first base. As encoded in the germline V gene, CDR1 is MRHNA while CDR2 is SNTAGT. Clipping removes 6 bases from V and 4 bases from J, with 10 as the unmatched junction base count. Using the deep immunoSEQ assay, multiplex PCR amplified TCR CDR3 regions from genomic DNA. For each cell subset, the extracted genomic DNA was distributed evenly across all wells of several immunoSEQ 96-well plates, and each plate served as one replicate. For sorted subsets, each replicate PCR was loaded with around 220 ng genomic DNA, equivalent to about 30,000 T cell genomes. The purified libraries were quantified using a Qubit 3.0 fluorometer, sized with a Bioanalyzer 2100, and then quantified again using the KAPA Library Quantification kit. Each immunoSEQ 96-well plate was sequenced on its own single-read 150-cycle Illumina NextSeq 550 flow cell. The original methods were these. The immunoSEQ output contained only junctional sequences without quality scores, so filtering could not match that applied to full-length reads. Sequences were annotated with PyIR, a Python wrapper for IgBLAST v1.9, and V/J genes and CDR3 were assigned using IMGT germline references. Reads were removed for weak V/J assignments (E-value above 1e-6), missing CDR3, stop codons, out-of-frame junctions, or ambiguous translated residues. V3J clonotypes were defined as sequences sharing the same inferred V gene, J gene, and CDR3 amino acid sequence. Percentage overlap between repertoires was calculated by dividing the number of shared unique clonotypes by the size of the smaller repertoire. Richness of each repertoire was evaluated using RTK rarefaction, the Chao1 estimator, and Recon v2.1 estimates of unobserved clonotypes. For all TCRbeta clonotypes obtained by the gDNA method from a handful of donors, generation probabilities were computed with OLGA. TCRdb took this table from immuneACCESS and kept in-frame rearrangements with V and J called. Such tables lack part of the clones; where checked against another copy, unresolved V genes explain under half of the gap, and the rest is unexplained. The V and J calls and clone size are taken from that table; D and trimming were inferred from the DNA. For this sample the table gives some 580,000 clones, of which more than 95% were detected only once. The ten top clones hold roughly 0.05% of the sample.

Sequenced material: naive CD4+ T cells sorted from blood. The sample's cell subset or site label, in plain terms: CD45RA+ positively selected. The receptor chain draws on TRBV6-4 and TRBJ2-5; 14 central bases correspond to TRBD2. The source is a woman under 40 in good health. The nucleotide sequence reads as follows: TGTGCCAGCAGAGAGGGACTAGCGGGAGACAGTCGAGAGACCCAGTACTTC. Its coded protein is CASREGLAGDSRETQYF.